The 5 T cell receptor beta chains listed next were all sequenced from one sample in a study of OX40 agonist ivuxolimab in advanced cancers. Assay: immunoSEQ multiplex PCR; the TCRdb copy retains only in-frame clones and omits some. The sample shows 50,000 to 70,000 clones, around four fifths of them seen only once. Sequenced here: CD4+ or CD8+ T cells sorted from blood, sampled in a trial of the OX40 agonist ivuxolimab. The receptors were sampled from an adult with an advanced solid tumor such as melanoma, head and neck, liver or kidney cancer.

The CDR3 sequence: CASSVSGNQPQHF. The DNA for the CDR3 is TGTGCCAGCAGCGTCTCGGGGAATCAGCCCCAGCATTTT. The V gene is TRBV9, the J gene TRBJ1-5; unclear D gene. V shed 2 bases and J shed 4 bases, with 7 bases lying between them. CDR3 size: 13 residues. Germline V gene data show CDR1 as SGDLS and CDR2 as YYNGEE.

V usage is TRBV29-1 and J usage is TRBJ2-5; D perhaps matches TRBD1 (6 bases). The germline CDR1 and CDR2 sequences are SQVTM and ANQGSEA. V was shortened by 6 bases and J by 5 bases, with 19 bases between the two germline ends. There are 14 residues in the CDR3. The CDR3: CSVSGRGTEETQYF. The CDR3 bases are TGCAGCGTGTCCGGTAGGGGGACGGAGGAGACCCAGTACTTC.

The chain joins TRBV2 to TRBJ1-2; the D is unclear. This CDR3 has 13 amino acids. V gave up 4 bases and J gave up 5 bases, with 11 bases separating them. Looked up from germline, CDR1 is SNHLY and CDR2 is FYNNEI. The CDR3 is CASSAVGGYGYTF. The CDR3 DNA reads TGTGCCAGCAGTGCGGTGGGAGGTTATGGCTACACCTTC.

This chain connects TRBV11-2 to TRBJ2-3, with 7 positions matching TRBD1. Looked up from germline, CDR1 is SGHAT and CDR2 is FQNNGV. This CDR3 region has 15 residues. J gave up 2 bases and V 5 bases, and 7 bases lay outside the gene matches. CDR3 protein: CASSPLQGTTDTQYF. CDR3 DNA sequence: TGTGCCAGCAGCCCTCTACAGGGGACCACAGATACGCAGTATTTT.

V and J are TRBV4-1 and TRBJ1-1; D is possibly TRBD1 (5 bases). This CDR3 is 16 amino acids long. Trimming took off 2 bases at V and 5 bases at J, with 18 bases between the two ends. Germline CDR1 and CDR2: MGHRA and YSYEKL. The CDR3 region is CASSQPMRGARTEAFF. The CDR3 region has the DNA TGCGCCAGCAGCCAACCGATGAGAGGGGCGCGGACTGAAGCTTTCTTT.